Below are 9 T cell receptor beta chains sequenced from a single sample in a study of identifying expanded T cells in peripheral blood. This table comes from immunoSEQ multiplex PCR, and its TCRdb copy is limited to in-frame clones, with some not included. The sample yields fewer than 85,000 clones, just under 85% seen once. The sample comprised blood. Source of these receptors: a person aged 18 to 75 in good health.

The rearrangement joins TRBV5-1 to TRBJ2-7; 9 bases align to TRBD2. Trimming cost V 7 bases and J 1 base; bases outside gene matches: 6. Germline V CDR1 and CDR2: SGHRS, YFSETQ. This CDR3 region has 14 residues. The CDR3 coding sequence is TGCGCCAGCGGCGCGGGGGGGAATTCCTACGAGCAGTACTTC. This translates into CASGAGGNSYEQYF.

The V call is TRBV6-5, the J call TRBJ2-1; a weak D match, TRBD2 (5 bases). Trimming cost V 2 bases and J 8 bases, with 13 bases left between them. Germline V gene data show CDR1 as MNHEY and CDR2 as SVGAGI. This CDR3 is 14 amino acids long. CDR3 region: CASSYKGYGDEQFF. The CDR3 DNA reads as TGTGCCAGCAGTTACAAGGGATACGGGGATGAGCAGTTCTTC.

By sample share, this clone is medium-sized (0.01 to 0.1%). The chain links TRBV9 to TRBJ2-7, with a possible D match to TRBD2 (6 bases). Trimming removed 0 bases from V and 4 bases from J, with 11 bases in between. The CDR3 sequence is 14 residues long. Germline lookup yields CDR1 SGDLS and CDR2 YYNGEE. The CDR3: CASSVGLVGYEQYF. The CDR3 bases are TGTGCCAGCAGCGTAGGACTAGTTGGGTACGAGCAGTACTTC.

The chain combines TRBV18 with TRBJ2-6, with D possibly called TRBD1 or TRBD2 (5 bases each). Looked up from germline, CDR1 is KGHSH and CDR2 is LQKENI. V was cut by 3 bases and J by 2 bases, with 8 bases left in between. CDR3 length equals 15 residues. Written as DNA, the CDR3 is TGTGCCAGCTCACCGGGGGTAGCTGGGGCCAACGTCCTGACTTTC. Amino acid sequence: CASSPGVAGANVLTF.

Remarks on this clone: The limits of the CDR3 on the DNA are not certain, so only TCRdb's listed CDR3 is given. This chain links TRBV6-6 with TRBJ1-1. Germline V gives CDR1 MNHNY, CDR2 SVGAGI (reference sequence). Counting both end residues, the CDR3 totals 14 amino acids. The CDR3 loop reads CASSLAVENTEAFF.

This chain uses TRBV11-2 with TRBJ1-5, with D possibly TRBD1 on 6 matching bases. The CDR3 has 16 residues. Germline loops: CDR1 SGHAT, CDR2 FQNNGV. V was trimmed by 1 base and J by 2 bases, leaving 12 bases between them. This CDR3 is CASSLVGGLGNQPQHF. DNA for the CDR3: TGTGCCAGCAGCTTAGTAGGGGGGCTTGGCAATCAGCCCCAGCATTTT.

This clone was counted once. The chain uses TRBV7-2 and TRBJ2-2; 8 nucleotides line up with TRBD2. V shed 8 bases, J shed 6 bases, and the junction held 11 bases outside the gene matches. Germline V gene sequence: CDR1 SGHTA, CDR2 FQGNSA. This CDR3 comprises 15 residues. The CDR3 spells CASGGGREVAGELFF. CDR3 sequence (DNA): TGTGCCAGCGGGGGAGGGCGGGAGGTGGCCGGGGAGCTGTTTTTT.

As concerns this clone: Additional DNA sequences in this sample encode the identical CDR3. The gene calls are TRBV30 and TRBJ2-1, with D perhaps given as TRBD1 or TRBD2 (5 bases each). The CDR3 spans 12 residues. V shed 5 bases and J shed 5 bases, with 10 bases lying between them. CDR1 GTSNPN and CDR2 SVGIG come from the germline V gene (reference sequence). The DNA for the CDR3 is TGTGCCTGGGAGCTGGGACACAATGAGCAGTTCTTC. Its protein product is CAWELGHNEQFF.

The CDR3 region has the DNA TGTGCCCGGGAACAGGGGGCGCGAGCTCATGAGCAGTTCTTC. Translating it yields CAREQGARAHEQFF. V is TRBV30 and J is TRBJ2-1; TRBD1 matches at 9 bases. The J segment lost 8 bases and the V segment lost 8 bases, leaving 13 bases of the junction unmatched. CDR1 and CDR2 (germline): GTSNPN, SVGIG (reference sequence). CDR3 length: 14 residues.